These T cell receptor beta chains were read from a single sample in a study of cytomegalovirus exposure and HLA in healthy donors. This table comes from immunoSEQ multiplex PCR, and its TCRdb copy is limited to in-frame clones, with some not included. The table shows some 120,000 clones, with 65% to 80% occurring only once. Sequencing used PBMCs. The receptors here all came from a human donor in good health. The CDR3 runs from the conserved cysteine through the conserved F or W. The D gene is left open where the match is weak. Clone size is shown for a subset of rows, as once, few, many or a class of expanded clone.

clone size	V gene	J gene	D gene	CDR3 protein	CDR3 DNA
.	TRBV15	TRBJ1-4	TRBD1	CATSTRRTGQDFEKLFF	TGTGCCACCAGCACTCGACGGACGGGACAGGACTTTGAAAAACTGTTTTTT
.	TRBV5-1	TRBJ2-7	.	CASSVAISYEQYF	TGCGCCAGCAGCGTGGCTATCTCCTACGAGCAGTACTTC
once	TRBV6-5	TRBJ1-2	.	CASSPQGGGYTF	TGTGCCAGCAGTCCACAGGGCGGTGGCTACACCTTC
.	TRBV4-1	TRBJ2-5	TRBD1	CASSSTGGGKTQYF	TGCGCCAGCAGCTCGACAGGGGGAGGAAAGACCCAGTACTTC
.	TRBV9	TRBJ2-7	.	CASSVTFGREYEQYF	TGTGCCAGCAGCGTAACGTTCGGCAGGGAATACGAGCAGTACTTC
.	TRBV6-5	TRBJ1-1	TRBD1	CASRRDSRNTEAFF	TGTGCCAGCAGACGGGACAGTCGGAACACTGAAGCTTTCTTT
once	TRBV5-1	TRBJ2-7	TRBD1	CASSFQGGQDEQYF	TGCGCCAGCAGCTTTCAAGGGGGCCAGGATGAGCAGTACTTC
.	TRBV9	TRBJ2-7	.	CASSVAGQQYAQYF	TGTGCCAGCAGCGTAGCCGGACAACAATACGCGCAGTACTTC
few	TRBV7-9	TRBJ2-3	.	CASSFSLQADTQYF	TGTGCCAGCAGCTTCAGTTTGCAGGCAGATACGCAGTATTTT
.	TRBV5-1	TRBJ2-6	.	CASRPPGVTGANVLTF	TGCGCCAGCAGGCCCCCAGGGGTTACTGGGGCCAACGTCCTGACTTTC
.	TRBV28	TRBJ1-5	.	CASSFGGSQPQHF	TGTGCCAGCAGTTTTGGGGGGAGTCAGCCCCAGCATTTT
.	TRBV7-8	TRBJ1-6	.	CASSLMGRPEVGSPLHF	TGTGCCAGCAGCTTAATGGGCCGGCCGGAGGTTGGTTCACCCCTCCACTTT
.	TRBV18	TRBJ1-6	.	CASSPSPPGSANSPLHF	TGTGCCAGCTCACCGTCACCCCCGGGGTCGGCTAATTCACCCCTCCACTTT
.	TRBV28	TRBJ1-2	TRBD1	CASTPNPGQRGGLYGYTF	TGTGCCAGCACCCCGAACCCGGGACAGAGAGGTGGCCTCTATGGCTACACCTTC
.	TRBV5-6	TRBJ2-3	TRBD2	CASSLGLSGADTQYF	TGTGCCAGCAGCTTGGGACTTAGCGGGGCAGATACGCAGTATTTT
few	TRBV29-1	TRBJ1-1	.	CSVVRDPTEAFF	TGCAGCGTAGTCAGGGATCCCACTGAAGCTTTCTTT
.	TRBV7-2	TRBJ1-3	TRBD1	CASSPRTGNGNTIYF	TGTGCCAGCAGCCCCCGGACAGGGAATGGAAACACCATATATTTT
.	TRBV4-1	TRBJ2-3	.	CASSPMTGDTQYF	TGCGCCAGCAGCCCCATGACGGGGGATACGCAGTATTTT
.	TRBV27	TRBJ2-7	.	CASSYRATYEQYF	TGTGCCAGCAGTTACAGGGCAACCTACGAGCAGTACTTC
.	TRBV7-8	TRBJ1-2	TRBD1	CASSLGGDRAYGYTF	TGTGCCAGCAGCTTAGGGGGGGACAGAGCTTATGGCTACACCTTC
few	TRBV18	TRBJ2-7	TRBD1	CASSPGTGEWSYEQYF	TGTGCCAGCTCACCAGGGACAGGGGAGTGGTCCTACGAGCAGTACTTC
.	TRBV11-2	TRBJ2-3	.	CASSFIEGGTDTQYF	TGTGCCAGCAGCTTTATCGAGGGCGGCACAGATACGCAGTATTTT
.	TRBV12-5	TRBJ2-2	.	CASGWGFGLNTGELFF	TGTGCTAGTGGTTGGGGTTTTGGACTGAACACCGGGGAGCTGTTTTTT
.	TRBV18	TRBJ2-1	.	CASSPPARLPNEQFF	TGTGCCAGCTCACCACCCGCGAGGTTACCGAATGAGCAGTTCTTC
.	TRBV4-2	TRBJ2-3	.	CASSQAGYTDTQYF	TGTGCCAGCAGCCAAGCCGGGTACACAGATACGCAGTATTTT
.	TRBV11-3	TRBJ2-1	.	CASSLDAGATYNEQFF	TGTGCCAGCAGCTTAGATGCGGGGGCAACTTACAATGAGCAGTTCTTC
.	TRBV6-5	TRBJ2-3	.	CASSLGNTQYF	TGTGCCAGCAGCCTAGGAAATACGCAGTATTTT
once	TRBV27	TRBJ2-7	TRBD1	CASSPHPKGAVGSYEQYF	TGTGCCAGCAGTCCCCACCCGAAGGGGGCGGTGGGGTCCTACGAGCAGTACTTC
.	TRBV15	TRBJ2-7	TRBD2	CATSRDAGGIYEQYF	TGTGCCACCAGCAGAGATGCGGGGGGGATCTACGAGCAGTACTTC
.	TRBV6-5	TRBJ1-6	.	CASSYSVTGPFSPLHF	TGTGCCAGCAGTTACTCTGTAACAGGGCCCTTTTCACCCCTCCACTTT
.	TRBV6-1	TRBJ2-5	TRBD2	CASNLAGGIQETQYF	TGTGCCAGCAACCTAGCGGGGGGCATCCAAGAGACCCAGTACTTC
.	TRBV11-3	TRBJ2-5	.	CASSLELGETQYF	TGTGCCAGCAGCTTAGAACTTGGAGAGACCCAGTACTTC
once	TRBV5-1	TRBJ2-7	.	CASSLARFPKDHEQYF	TGCGCCAGCAGCTTGGCCAGGTTCCCCAAAGACCACGAGCAGTACTTC
.	TRBV18	TRBJ2-7	.	CASSPASWQHEQYF	TGTGCCAGCTCACCAGCTAGCTGGCAACACGAGCAGTACTTC
once	TRBV27	TRBJ1-1	.	CASRPPRGGINTEAFF	TGTGCCAGCAGGCCACCTCGAGGGGGAATTAACACTGAAGCTTTCTTT
.	TRBV4-1	TRBJ1-1	.	CASSQGEQGLNTEAFF	TGTGCCAGCAGCCAAGGAGAACAGGGACTGAACACTGAAGCTTTCTTT
.	TRBV19	TRBJ2-1	TRBD2	CASSIIAGINNEQFF	TGTGCCAGTAGTATCATAGCGGGAATCAACAATGAGCAGTTCTTC
.	TRBV5-6	TRBJ2-3	.	CASSPTGDTQYF	TGTGCCAGCAGCCCAACCGGAGATACGCAGTATTTT
.	TRBV10-2	TRBJ2-7	TRBD2	CASSGRLAGFYEQYF	TGCGCCAGCAGTGGAAGACTAGCGGGGTTTTACGAGCAGTACTTC
few	TRBV27	TRBJ2-1	TRBD1	CASSSSEQGPGQFF	TGTGCCAGCAGTTCCTCAGAACAGGGGCCTGGGCAGTTCTTC
few	TRBV6-1	TRBJ1-2	TRBD1	CASSEAGQGPYGYTF	TGTGCCAGCAGCGAAGCGGGACAGGGTCCCTATGGCTACACCTTC
.	TRBV5-6	TRBJ2-5	TRBD1	CASSGEDRAQETQYF	TGTGCCAGCAGCGGCGAGGACAGGGCCCAAGAGACCCAGTACTTC
.	TRBV5-1	TRBJ1-2	TRBD1	CASSGGQGYGYTF	TGCGCCAGCAGCGGGGGACAGGGGTATGGCTACACCTTC
.	TRBV20-1	TRBJ1-4	.	CSAKKAKKLFF	TGCAGTGCTAAGAAAGCAAAGAAACTGTTTTTT
.	TRBV5-6	TRBJ1-5	.	CASSSTGYQPQHF	TGTGCCAGCAGCTCGACAGGTTATCAGCCCCAGCATTTT
.	TRBV6-6	TRBJ2-7	TRBD2	CASSYSGSSGYEQYF	TGTGCCAGCAGTTACTCAGGATCTAGCGGATACGAGCAGTACTTC
.	TRBV4-2	TRBJ2-1	TRBD1	CASSQATGVVYNEQFF	TGTGCCAGCAGCCAAGCGACAGGGGTGGTGTATAATGAGCAGTTCTTC
.	TRBV5-1	TRBJ1-1	.	CASSTREAGMNTEAFF	TGCGCCAGCAGCACCAGGGAAGCTGGGATGAACACTGAAGCTTTCTTT
.	TRBV6-5	TRBJ1-2	.	CASSSEAAGDYGYTF	TGTGCCAGCAGTTCGGAGGCAGCCGGAGACTATGGCTACACCTTC
.	TRBV2	TRBJ2-4	.	CASSLTGGRVKNIQYF	TGTGCCAGCAGTCTAACGGGGGGCCGGGTCAAAAACATTCAGTACTTC
.	TRBV7-2	TRBJ2-3	.	CASSLLRRGGSTDTQYF	TGTGCCAGCAGCTTACTCCGGCGGGGAGGTAGCACAGATACGCAGTATTTT
.	TRBV6-6	TRBJ2-1	TRBD1	CASTLGTGHEQFF	TGTGCCAGCACCCTAGGGACAGGCCATGAGCAGTTCTTC
.	TRBV9	TRBJ1-5	.	CASSVGLDLQPQHF	TGTGCCAGCAGCGTCGGACTTGATCTTCAGCCCCAGCATTTT
.	TRBV6-1	TRBJ2-1	.	CASSDLNEQFF	TGTGCCAGCAGTGACCTCAATGAGCAGTTCTTC
.	TRBV4-2	TRBJ2-5	.	CASSQVSSRGARETQYF	TGTGCCAGCAGCCAAGTCTCTTCCCGGGGGGCGCGGGAGACCCAGTACTTC
.	TRBV15	TRBJ2-5	.	CATSLGALRETQYF	TGTGCCACCAGCCTAGGGGCCCTCCGGGAGACCCAGTACTTC
.	TRBV19	TRBJ2-7	TRBD2	CASTVAGGPYEQYF	TGTGCCAGTACAGTAGCGGGGGGGCCCTACGAGCAGTACTTC
.	TRBV19	TRBJ1-5	.	CASSIRIGDQPQHF	TGTGCCAGTAGTATAAGGATCGGAGATCAGCCCCAGCATTTT